This T cell receptor (beta chain) was retrieved from a study of blood T cell repertoires in COVID-19. Study-wide context: Researchers got acute and convalescent COVID-19 samples from the United States, Italy and Spain. T cells, B-cell-depleted T cells, or PBMCs supplied cDNA or gDNA.

Authors' data handling: Estimation of nucleated cell counts was performed using reference gene primer amplification. Clones were sequenced by immunoSEQ multiplex PCR, and TCRdb holds only the in-frame ones, with some missing. That table is the source of V, J and clone size, and D and trimming were worked out from the DNA. The top ten hold approximately 2.9% of the sample, which has roughly 160,000 clones, over 70% seen once. This CDR3 has 14 residues. Losses at the gene ends were 0 bases for V and 3 bases for J; bases not matched to a gene: 1. From germline, CDR1 is SGHRS and CDR2 YFSETQ. V usage is TRBV5-1 and J usage is TRBJ2-3, with TRBD2 identical over 7 bases. The material sequenced was peripheral blood. The receptor's source is a woman aged 55-75 years with acute or convalescent COVID-19. Here the CDR3 DNA reads TGCGCCAGCAGCTTGGGACTAGCAACAGATACGCAGTATTTT. As protein: CASSLGLATDTQYF.